Listed here are 19 T cell receptor beta chains from one sample, sequenced in a study of CD8 T cells in ankylosing spondylitis. TCRdb redid the calling of the 5' RACE reads with MiXCR, one entry per CDR3 protein. The sample carries 250,000 or so distinct CDR3 sequences, under 30% recorded once. Source material: blood, either unsorted or a sorted T cell fraction (not recorded which). Receptors were obtained from a male donor with ankylosing spondylitis or in good health (not recorded which).

V is TRBV10-3 and J is TRBJ1-6, with D unresolved. The CDR3 is 13 amino acids. In germline, CDR1 is ENHRY, CDR2 SYGVKD. Trimming stripped 8 bases from V and 6 bases from J, with 11 bases between. This chain's CDR3 is CAIRRQTNSPLHF. The CDR3 nucleotides read TGTGCCATCCGGAGGCAGACTAATTCACCCCTCCACTTT.

This clonotype appeared many times. V usage is TRBV12-3 or TRBV12-4 and J usage is TRBJ2-5; TRBD2 matches at 15 bases. The CDR3 sequence is 15 residues long. V dropped 6 bases and J dropped 9; count of bases not matched to a gene: 8. CDR3 DNA sequence: TGTGCCAGCAGACAAGGACTAGCGGGGGGGCAAGCCCAGTACTTC. Its translation is CASRQGLAGGQAQYF.

The rearrangement links TRBV20-1 to TRBJ2-1, with D perhaps assigned TRBD1 or TRBD2 (5 bases each). The CDR3 runs to 14 residues. Trimming shortened V by 3 bases and J by 8 bases, and 17 bases separated the two germline ends. In germline, CDR1 is DFQATT, CDR2 SNEGSKA (reference sequence). The CDR3 here is CSASAGRGTYEQFF. The CDR3 DNA reads TGCAGTGCTAGTGCAGGTCGAGGGACGTATGAGCAGTTCTTC.

This clonotype was detected many times. This chain uses TRBV5-1 with TRBJ2-4, with D unresolved. V lost 0 bases and J 2 bases, leaving 12 bases between the germline ends. Germline V CDR1 and CDR2: SGHRS, YFSETQ. This CDR3 has 16 residues. CDR3 sequence reads: CASSLEGVRSKNIQYF. The CDR3 nucleotides are TGCGCCAGCAGCTTGGAAGGCGTCCGGTCCAAAAACATTCAGTACTTC.

This clonotype was recorded at least ten times. The chain carries TRBV27 and TRBJ2-7, with TRBD1 identical over 7 bases. This CDR3 region has 15 residues. Per the germline V gene, CDR1 is MNHEY and CDR2 is SMNVEV (reference sequence). The V gene end was trimmed by 6 bases and the J gene end by 7 bases; junction bases not matched to a gene: 15. The CDR3 loop reads CASSITPLQGWEQYF. CDR3 DNA sequence: TGTGCCAGCAGCATTACCCCCTTACAGGGGTGGGAGCAGTACTTC.

This chain connects TRBV12-2 to TRBJ2-3; the table's D call, TRBD2, has no DNA check behind it. TRBV12-2 constitutes a pseudogene. The CDR3 sequence is 15 residues long. This CDR3 is CASRRVAGYTDTQYF. CDR3 sequence (DNA): TGTGCAAGTCGAAGGGTAGCGGGGTACACAGATACGCAGTATTTT.

There are many counts of this clonotype. This rearrangement joins TRBV28 to TRBJ2-7, with TRBD1 matching 7 bases. J was trimmed by 0 bases and V by 6 bases; bases with no gene match: 11. The CDR3 has 16 amino acids. Germline lookup yields CDR1 MDHEN and CDR2 SYDVKM. DNA of the CDR3: TGTGCCAGCAGCCCCGGGGACAGTCGACTCTCCTACGAGCAGTACTTC. Encoded protein: CASSPGDSRLSYEQYF.

The chain employs TRBV20-1 and TRBJ2-4, with D maybe TRBD2 (7 bases). There are 13 residues in the CDR3. Germline loops: CDR1 DFQATT, CDR2 SNEGSKA (reference sequence). V was clipped by 5 bases and J by 6 bases, with 14 bases between them. The CDR3 protein is CSAFWGGPNIQYF. The CDR3 DNA sequence: TGCAGTGCTTTTTGGGGGGGCCCAAACATTCAGTACTTC.

Concerning this clonotype itself: This CDR3 is missing its conserved last phenylalanine or tryptophan, likely due to a read error. The chain uses TRBV7-7 and TRBJ2-5; TRBD1 matches 7 bases. From germline, CDR1 is SSHAT and CDR2 FNYEAQ (reference sequence). This CDR3 contains 14 residues. CDR3 region: CASSLGQASETQYL. Here the CDR3 DNA reads TGTGCTAGCAGCTTAGGACAGGCCTCAGAGACCCAGTACTTA.

Many counts were recorded for this clonotype. The chain links TRBV20-1 to TRBJ2-7; 12 nucleotides align to TRBD1. CDR3 length: 16 amino acids. Germline V gives CDR1 DFQATT, CDR2 SNEGSKA (reference sequence). J lost 1 base, V lost 0 bases, and 4 bases had no gene match. The CDR3 DNA follows: TGCAGTGCTAGAGATAGGGACAGGGGGCCATCCTACGAGCAGTACTTC. This translates into CSARDRDRGPSYEQYF.

The J gene is TRBJ1-2, the V gene TRBV2; D is possibly TRBD1 (6 bases). This CDR3 spans 13 amino acids. Trimming left V 7 bases short and J 4 bases short, with 13 bases between. CDR1 and CDR2 from the germline V gene are SNHLY and FYNNEI. This chain's CDR3 is CASTQGTGYGYTF. The CDR3 DNA is TGTGCCAGCACCCAGGGGACGGGCTATGGCTACACCTTC.

There are a few counts of this clonotype. This chain uses TRBV12-3 or TRBV12-4 with TRBJ1-2; no definite D call. The ends were cut back, 1 base at V and 3 bases at J, with 9 bases in the middle. CDR3 length: 14 residues. The CDR3 here is CASSLGGLYYGYTF. CDR3 sequence (DNA): TGTGCCAGCAGTTTAGGCGGATTATACTATGGCTACACCTTC.

A few counts support this clonotype. J is TRBJ2-5 and V is TRBV12-3 or TRBV12-4; D gene uncertain. The length of the CDR3 is 15 residues. The V end was cut by 2 bases, the J end by 4 bases, with 14 bases between. The CDR3 DNA reads as TGTGCCAGCAGTTTATCTTTGACGTATGTAGAGACCCAGTACTTC. Translation gives CASSLSLTYVETQYF.

This clonotype was counted at least ten times. The J gene is TRBJ2-2, the V gene TRBV20-1; D gene uncertain. The germline gives CDR1 DFQATT, CDR2 SNEGSKA (reference sequence). The ends were cut back, 0 bases at V and 3 bases at J, with 14 bases in the middle. CDR3 size: 16 residues. CDR3 residues: CSARDGKGTDTGELFF. Written as DNA, the CDR3 is TGCAGTGCTAGAGATGGGAAGGGTACCGACACCGGGGAGCTGTTTTTT.

This chain connects TRBV29-1 to TRBJ2-5, with D maybe TRBD2 (7 bases). Trimming pared 7 bases from V and 6 bases from J, leaving 21 bases between. The CDR3 length is 14 residues. CDR1 and CDR2 (germline): SQVTM, ANQGSEA. The CDR3 region has the DNA TGCAGCGGGGGGGGCGGCCCCCCGAGGCAGACCCAGTACTTC. This translates into CSGGGGPPRQTQYF. The variable domain in full, completed from reference TRBV29-1 and TRBJ2-5, reads SAVISQKPSRDICQRGTSLTIQCQVDSQVTMMFWYRQQPGQSLTLIATANQGSEATYESGFVIDKFPISRPNLTFSTLTVSNMSPEDSSIYLCSGGGGPPRQTQYFGPGTRLLVL.

This clonotype showed up many times. This rearrangement joins TRBV7-3 to TRBJ2-1; D possibly corresponds to TRBD2 (5 bases). In germline, CDR1 is SGHTA, CDR2 FQGTGA. The germline V and J ends were trimmed by 5 bases and 6 bases, with 20 bases remaining between them. The CDR3 is 16 residues long. The CDR3 nucleotides read TGTGCCAGCAGCAAAAACGCTAGCTCTGGGGTCAATGAGCAGTTCTTC. Residues: CASSKNASSGVNEQFF. Supplemented by reference TRBV7-3 and TRBJ2-1, the full variable domain reads GAGVSQTPSNKVTEKGKYVELRCDPISGHTALYWYRQSLGQGPEFLIYFQGTGAADDSGLPNDRFFAVRPEGSVSTLKIQRTERGDSAVYLCASSKNASSGVNEQFFGPGTRLTVL.

This clonotype was detected ten times or more. V gene TRBV12-3 or TRBV12-4 combines with J gene TRBJ2-3, with TRBD1 identical over 7 bases. The CDR3 loop spans 13 amino acids. With V trimmed by 10 bases and J by 5 bases, 9 bases remained unmatched. CDR3 residues: CATLQGIIDTQYF. The CDR3 DNA sequence: TGTGCCACCCTACAGGGGATTATAGATACGCAGTATTTT.

This clonotype was counted ten times or more. V is TRBV20-1 and J is TRBJ2-1, with 10 bases aligning to TRBD2. This CDR3 region has 16 residues. The V segment lost 3 bases and the J segment 9 bases; nucleotides outside the gene matches: 14. Germline lookup yields CDR1 DFQATT and CDR2 SNEGSKA (reference sequence). CDR3 in DNA: TGCAGTGCTAGCCGCCCTGGGAGCGGGGGGGCCGGTGAGCAGTTCTTC. Translation: CSASRPGSGGAGEQFF.

The rearrangement uses TRBV15 and TRBJ2-4, with D maybe TRBD2 (6 bases). V dropped 5 bases and J dropped 1 base, with 12 bases sitting between them. Germline values: CDR1 LNHNV, CDR2 YYDKDF (reference sequence). The CDR3 is 15 residues long. CDR3 in amino acids: CATSDGGEAKNIQYF. For the CDR3, the DNA is TGTGCCACCAGCGACGGAGGGGAGGCCAAAAACATTCAGTACTTC.